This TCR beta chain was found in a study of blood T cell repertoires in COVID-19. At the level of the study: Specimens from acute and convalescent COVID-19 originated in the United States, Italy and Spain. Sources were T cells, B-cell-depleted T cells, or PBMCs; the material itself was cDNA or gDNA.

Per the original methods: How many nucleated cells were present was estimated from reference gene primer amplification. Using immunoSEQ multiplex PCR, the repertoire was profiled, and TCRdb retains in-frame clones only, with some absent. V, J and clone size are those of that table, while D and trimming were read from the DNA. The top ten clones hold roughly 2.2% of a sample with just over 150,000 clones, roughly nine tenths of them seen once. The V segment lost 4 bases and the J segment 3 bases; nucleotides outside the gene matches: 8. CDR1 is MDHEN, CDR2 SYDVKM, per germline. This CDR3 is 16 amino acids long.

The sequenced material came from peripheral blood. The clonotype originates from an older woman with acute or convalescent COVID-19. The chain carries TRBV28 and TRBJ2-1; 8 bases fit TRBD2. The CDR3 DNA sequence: TGTGCCAGCAGTTGGGATCGTAGCGGGGACTACAATGAGCAGTTCTTC. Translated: CASSWDRSGDYNEQFF.